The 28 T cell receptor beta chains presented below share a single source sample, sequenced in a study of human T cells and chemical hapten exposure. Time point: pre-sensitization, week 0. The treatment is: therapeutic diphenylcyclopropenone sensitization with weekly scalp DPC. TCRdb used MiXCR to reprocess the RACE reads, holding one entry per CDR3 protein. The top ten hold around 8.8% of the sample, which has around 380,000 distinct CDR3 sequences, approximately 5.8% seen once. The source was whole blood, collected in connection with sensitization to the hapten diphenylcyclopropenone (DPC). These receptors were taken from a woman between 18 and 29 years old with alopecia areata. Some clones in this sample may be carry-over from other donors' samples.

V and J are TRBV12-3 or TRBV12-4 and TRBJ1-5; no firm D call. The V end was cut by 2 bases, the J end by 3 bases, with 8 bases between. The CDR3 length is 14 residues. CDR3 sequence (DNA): TGTGCCAGCAGTTTACGCAGGTTCAATCAGCCCCAGCATTTT. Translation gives CASSLRRFNQPQHF.

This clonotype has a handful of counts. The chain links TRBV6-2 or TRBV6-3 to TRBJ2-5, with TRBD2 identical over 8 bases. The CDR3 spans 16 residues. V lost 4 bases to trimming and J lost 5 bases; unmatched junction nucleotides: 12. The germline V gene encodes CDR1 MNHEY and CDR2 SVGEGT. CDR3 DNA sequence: TGTGCCAGCAGTTTACTCACGGGAGGGGCCGGGGAGACCCAGTACTTC. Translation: CASSLLTGGAGETQYF.

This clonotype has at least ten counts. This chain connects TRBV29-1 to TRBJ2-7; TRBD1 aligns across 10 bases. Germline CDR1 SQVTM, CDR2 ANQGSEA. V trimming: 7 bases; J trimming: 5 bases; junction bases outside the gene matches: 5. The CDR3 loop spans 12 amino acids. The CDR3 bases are TGCAGCGACCGGGACAGGGGTGACGAGCAGTACTTC. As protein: CSDRDRGDEQYF.

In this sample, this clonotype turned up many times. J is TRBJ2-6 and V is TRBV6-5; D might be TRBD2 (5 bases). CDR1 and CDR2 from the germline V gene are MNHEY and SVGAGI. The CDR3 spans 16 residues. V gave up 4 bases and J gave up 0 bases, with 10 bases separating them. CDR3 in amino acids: CASSSLRGSGANVLTF. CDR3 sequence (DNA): TGTGCCAGCAGTTCCCTACGGGGCTCTGGGGCCAACGTCCTGACTTTC.

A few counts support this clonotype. The CDR3 protein is CASSFPGPYGYTF. CDR3 DNA: TGTGCCAGCAGCTTCCCAGGTCCCTATGGCTACACCTTC. The chain joins TRBV7-2 to TRBJ1-2; no clear D gene. CDR3 length equals 13 residues. Per germline, CDR1 SGHTA and CDR2 FQGNSA. Trimming shortened V by 3 bases and J by 4 bases, and 9 bases separated the two germline ends.

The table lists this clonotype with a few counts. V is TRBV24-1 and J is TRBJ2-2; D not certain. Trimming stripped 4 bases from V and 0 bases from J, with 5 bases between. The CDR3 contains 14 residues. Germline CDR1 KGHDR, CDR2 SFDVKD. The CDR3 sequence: CATSEDSNTGELFF. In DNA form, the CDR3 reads TGTGCCACCAGTGAAGATTCGAACACCGGGGAGCTGTTTTTT.

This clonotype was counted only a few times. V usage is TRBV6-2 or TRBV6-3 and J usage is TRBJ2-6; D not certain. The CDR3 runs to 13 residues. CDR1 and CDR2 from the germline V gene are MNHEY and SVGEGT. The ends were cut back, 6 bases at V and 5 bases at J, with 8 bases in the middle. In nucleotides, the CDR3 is TGTGCCAGCAGCCGCGGTCGGGCCAACGTCCTGACTTTC. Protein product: CASSRGRANVLTF.

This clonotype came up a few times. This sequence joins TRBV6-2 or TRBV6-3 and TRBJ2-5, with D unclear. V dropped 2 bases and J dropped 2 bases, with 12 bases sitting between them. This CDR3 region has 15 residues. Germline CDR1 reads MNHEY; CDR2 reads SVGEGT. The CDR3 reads CASSYRTGRQETQYF. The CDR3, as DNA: TGTGCCAGCAGTTACCGGACCGGCCGGCAAGAGACCCAGTACTTC.

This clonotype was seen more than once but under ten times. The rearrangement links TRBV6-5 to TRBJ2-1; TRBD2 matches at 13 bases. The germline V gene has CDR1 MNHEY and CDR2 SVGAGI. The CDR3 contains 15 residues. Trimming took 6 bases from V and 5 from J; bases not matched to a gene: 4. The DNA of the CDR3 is TGTGCCAGCAGATATGGACTAGCGGGAGACAATGAGCAGTTCTTC. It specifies CASRYGLAGDNEQFF.

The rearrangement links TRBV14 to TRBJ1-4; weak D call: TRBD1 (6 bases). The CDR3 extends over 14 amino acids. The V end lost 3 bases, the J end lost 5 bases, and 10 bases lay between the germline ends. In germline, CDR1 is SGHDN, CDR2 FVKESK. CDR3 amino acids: CASSQAGVNEKLFF. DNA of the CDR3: TGTGCCAGCAGCCAGGCAGGGGTAAATGAAAAACTGTTTTTT.

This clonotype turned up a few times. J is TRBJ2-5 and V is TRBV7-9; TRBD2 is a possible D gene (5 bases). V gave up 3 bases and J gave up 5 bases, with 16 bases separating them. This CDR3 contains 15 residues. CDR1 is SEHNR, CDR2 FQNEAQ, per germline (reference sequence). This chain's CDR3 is CASSFWDLQRETQYF. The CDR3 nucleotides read TGTGCCAGCAGCTTTTGGGATCTCCAGCGGGAGACCCAGTACTTC.

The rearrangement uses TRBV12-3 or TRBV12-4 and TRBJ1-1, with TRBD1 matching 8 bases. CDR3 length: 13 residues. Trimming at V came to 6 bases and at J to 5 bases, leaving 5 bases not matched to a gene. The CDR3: CASRDRDGTEAFF. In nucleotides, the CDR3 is TGTGCCAGCAGGGACAGGGATGGAACTGAAGCTTTCTTT.

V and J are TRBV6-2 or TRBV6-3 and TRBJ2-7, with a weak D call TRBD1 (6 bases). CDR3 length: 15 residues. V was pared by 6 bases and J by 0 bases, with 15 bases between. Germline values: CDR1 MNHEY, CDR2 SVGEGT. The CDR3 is CASRSPDRSSYEQYF. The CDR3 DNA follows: TGTGCCAGCAGAAGTCCCGACAGGAGCTCCTACGAGCAGTACTTC.

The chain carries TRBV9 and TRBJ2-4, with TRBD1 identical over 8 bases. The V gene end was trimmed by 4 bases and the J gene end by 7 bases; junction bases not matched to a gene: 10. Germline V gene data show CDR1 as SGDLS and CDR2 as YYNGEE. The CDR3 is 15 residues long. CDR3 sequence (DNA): TGTGCCAGCAGCCCCCTAGGGACAGGAGGGAACATTCAGTACTTC. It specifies CASSPLGTGGNIQYF.

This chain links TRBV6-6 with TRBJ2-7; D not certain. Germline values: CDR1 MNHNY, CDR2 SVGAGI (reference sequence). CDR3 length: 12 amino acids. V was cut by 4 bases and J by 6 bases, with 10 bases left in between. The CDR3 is CASSFVKAEQYF. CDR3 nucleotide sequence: TGTGCCAGCAGTTTCGTCAAGGCCGAGCAGTACTTC.

The CDR3 region is CASSYSRMDRISGNTIYF. The CDR3 bases are TGTGCCAGCAGTTACTCGCGTATGGACCGGATTTCTGGAAACACCATATATTTT. The chain is built from TRBV6-2 or TRBV6-3 and TRBJ1-3; no firm D call. This CDR3 region has 18 residues. CDR1 and CDR2 (germline): MNHEY, SVGEGT. Trimming stripped 0 bases from V and 1 base from J, with 16 bases between.

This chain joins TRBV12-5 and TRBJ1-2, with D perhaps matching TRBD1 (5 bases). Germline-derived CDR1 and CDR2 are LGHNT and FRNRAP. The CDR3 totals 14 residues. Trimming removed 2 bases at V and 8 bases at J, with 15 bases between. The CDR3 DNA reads TGTGCTAGTGGTTTGCATCAGGGATTGATCGGCTACACCTTC. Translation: CASGLHQGLIGYTF.

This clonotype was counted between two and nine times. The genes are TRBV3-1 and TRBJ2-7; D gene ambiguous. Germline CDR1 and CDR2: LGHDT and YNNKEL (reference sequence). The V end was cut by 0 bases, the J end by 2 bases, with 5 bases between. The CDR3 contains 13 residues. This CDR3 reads CASSQDATYEQYF. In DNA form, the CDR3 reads TGTGCCAGCAGCCAAGACGCTACCTACGAGCAGTACTTC.

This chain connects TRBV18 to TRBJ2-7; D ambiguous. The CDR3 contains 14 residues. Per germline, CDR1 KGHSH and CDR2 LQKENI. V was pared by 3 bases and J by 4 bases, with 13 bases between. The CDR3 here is CASSPSSGRYEQYF. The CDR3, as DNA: TGTGCCAGCTCACCTTCGTCAGGCAGGTACGAGCAGTACTTC.

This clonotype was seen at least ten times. CDR3 DNA: TGTGCCAGCAGCCGGAGTGGGACAGGGGGCGATCAGCCCCAGCATTTT. This translates into CASSRSGTGGDQPQHF. This chain uses TRBV6-5 with TRBJ1-5; 12 nucleotides agree with TRBD1. J was trimmed by 5 bases and V by 6 bases; bases with no gene match: 8. This CDR3 spans 16 amino acids. CDR1 and CDR2 from the germline V gene are MNHEY and SVGAGI.

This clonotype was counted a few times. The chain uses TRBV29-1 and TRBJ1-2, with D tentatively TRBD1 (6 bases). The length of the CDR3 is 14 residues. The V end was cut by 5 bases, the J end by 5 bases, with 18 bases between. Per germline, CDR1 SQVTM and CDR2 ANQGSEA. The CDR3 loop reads CSVNVGASYYGYTF. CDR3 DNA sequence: TGCAGCGTTAATGTGGGGGCGTCATATTATGGCTACACCTTC.

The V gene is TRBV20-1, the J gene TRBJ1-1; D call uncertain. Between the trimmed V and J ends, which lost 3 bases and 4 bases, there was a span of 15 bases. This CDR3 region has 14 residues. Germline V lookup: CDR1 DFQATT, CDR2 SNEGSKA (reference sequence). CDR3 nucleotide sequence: TGCAGTGCTAGGAATGATCTCCGGGGCACTGAAGCTTTCTTT. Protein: CSARNDLRGTEAFF.

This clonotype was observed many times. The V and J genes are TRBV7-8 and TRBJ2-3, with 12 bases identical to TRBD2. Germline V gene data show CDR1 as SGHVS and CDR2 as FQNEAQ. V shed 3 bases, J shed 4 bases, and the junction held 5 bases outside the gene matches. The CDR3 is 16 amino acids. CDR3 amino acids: CASSLSSGGAADTQYF. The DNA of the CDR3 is TGTGCCAGCAGCTTGTCTAGCGGGGGGGCGGCAGATACGCAGTATTTT.

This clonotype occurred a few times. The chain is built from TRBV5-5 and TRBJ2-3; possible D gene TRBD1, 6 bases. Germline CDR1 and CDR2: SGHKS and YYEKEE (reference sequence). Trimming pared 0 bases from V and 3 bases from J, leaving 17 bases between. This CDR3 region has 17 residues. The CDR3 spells CASSLESPQGWTDTQYF. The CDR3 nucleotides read TGTGCCAGCAGCTTGGAAAGTCCCCAGGGGTGGACAGATACGCAGTATTTT.

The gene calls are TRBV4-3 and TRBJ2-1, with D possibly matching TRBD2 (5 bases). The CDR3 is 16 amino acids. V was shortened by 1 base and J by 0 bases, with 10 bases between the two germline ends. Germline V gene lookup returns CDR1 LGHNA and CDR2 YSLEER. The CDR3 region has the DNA TGCGCCAGCAGCCAAGTCGGCGGGCCCTCCTACAATGAGCAGTTCTTC. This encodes CASSQVGGPSYNEQFF.

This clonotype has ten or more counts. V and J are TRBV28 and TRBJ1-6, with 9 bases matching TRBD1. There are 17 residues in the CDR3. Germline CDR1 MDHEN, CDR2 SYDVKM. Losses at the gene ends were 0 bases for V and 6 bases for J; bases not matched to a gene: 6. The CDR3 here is CASSLWEPGQGNSPLHF. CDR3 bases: TGTGCCAGCAGTTTATGGGAACCGGGACAGGGTAATTCACCCCTCCACTTT. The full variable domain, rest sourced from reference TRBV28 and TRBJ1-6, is DVKVTQSSRYLVKRTGEKVFLECVQDMDHENMFWYRQDPGLGLRLIYFSYDVKMKEKGDIPEGYSVSREKKERFSLILESASTNQTSMYLCASSLWEPGQGNSPLHFGNGTRLTVT.

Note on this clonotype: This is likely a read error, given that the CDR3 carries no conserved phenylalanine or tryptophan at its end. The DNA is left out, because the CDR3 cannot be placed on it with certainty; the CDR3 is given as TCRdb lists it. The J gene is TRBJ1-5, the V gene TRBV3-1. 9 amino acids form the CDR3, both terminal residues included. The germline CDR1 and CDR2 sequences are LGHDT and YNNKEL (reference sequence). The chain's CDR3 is CASSQETIR.

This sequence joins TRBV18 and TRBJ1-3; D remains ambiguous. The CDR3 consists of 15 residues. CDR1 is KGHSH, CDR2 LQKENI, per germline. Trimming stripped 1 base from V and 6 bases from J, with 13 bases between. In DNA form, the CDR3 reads TGTGCCAGCTCACCACAAATTCCGGGCGTAAACACCATATATTTT. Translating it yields CASSPQIPGVNTIYF.